The 8 T cell receptor beta chains below come from one sample, sequenced in a study of response to subunit inactivated influenza vaccine. TCRdb re-analysed the RT-PCR reads in MiXCR, keeping a single row per CDR3 protein. This sample has approximately 730,000 distinct CDR3 sequences; about 15% occur once, and the top ten carry 6.5% to 8.5%. The source material was PBMCs from blood, sampled approximately 15 days before vaccination. Source of these receptors: a man aged 50-60 years who received an inactivated influenza vaccine.

This clonotype turned up a few times. As DNA, the CDR3 is TGCGCCAGCAAGCGAGAAGCGGGAGTCGACGAGCAGTACTTC. This encodes CASKREAGVDEQYF. V is TRBV5-1 and J is TRBJ2-7, with TRBD2 matching over 8 bases. The J segment lost 5 bases and the V segment lost 6 bases, leaving 10 bases of the junction unmatched. The CDR3 totals 14 residues. Germline V gene lookup returns CDR1 SGHRS and CDR2 YFSETQ.

In this sample, this clonotype turned up a few times. This chain's CDR3 is CASSGAQLWGAPAGELFF. DNA for the CDR3: TGTGCCAGCAGTGGGGCCCAGCTCTGGGGGGCTCCGGCGGGGGAGCTGTTTTTT. The chain is built from TRBV6-1 and TRBJ2-2; the D call may be TRBD1 or TRBD2 (6 bases each). V was shortened by 4 bases and J by 8 bases, with 26 bases between the two germline ends. This CDR3 spans 18 amino acids. Germline values: CDR1 MNHNS, CDR2 SASEGT.

DNA of the CDR3: TGCGCCAGCAGCCAAGGCCTCCGGGACACCTATGGCTACACCTTC. It specifies CASSQGLRDTYGYTF. The chain couples TRBV4-3 to TRBJ1-2; D possibly corresponds to TRBD1 (6 bases). The CDR3 loop spans 15 amino acids. CDR1 is LGHNA and CDR2 is YSLEER in the germline V gene. The ends were cut back, 1 base at V and 4 bases at J, with 13 bases in the middle.

V gene TRBV11-2 combines with J gene TRBJ2-1; tentative D call: TRBD2 (5 bases). From germline, CDR1 is SGHAT and CDR2 FQNNGV. V was cut by 1 base and J by 7 bases, with 14 bases left in between. The CDR3 spans 15 residues. Here the CDR3 DNA reads TGTGCCAGCAGCTTAGGACGCCGGGGTAGGAATGAGCAGTTCTTC. This gives the protein CASSLGRRGRNEQFF. The whole variable domain, filled in from reference TRBV11-2 and TRBJ2-1, reads EAGVAQSPRYKIIEKRQSVAFWCNPISGHATLYWYQQILGQGPKLLIQFQNNGVVDDSQLPKDRFSAERLKGVDSTLKIQPAKLEDSAVYLCASSLGRRGRNEQFFGPGTRLTVL.

The J gene is TRBJ2-3, the V gene TRBV10-3; no definite D call. Trimming cost V 6 bases and J 4 bases, with 8 bases left between them. CDR3 length: 12 amino acids. The germline V gene has CDR1 ENHRY and CDR2 SYGVKD. CDR3 sequence (DNA): TGTGCCATCAGCTTATCCTCAGATACGCAGTATTTT. This translates into CAISLSSDTQYF.

This clonotype was detected ten times or more. The chain couples TRBV29-1 to TRBJ2-7; 7 bases fit TRBD1. The V gene's germline CDR1 is SQVTM and CDR2 ANQGSEA. The CDR3 length is 12 residues. J lost 6 bases, V lost 7 bases, and 9 bases had no gene match. CDR3 DNA: TGCAGCGCAAAAGATACAGGGGTCGAGCAGTACTTC. Its translation is CSAKDTGVEQYF.

This chain connects TRBV5-5 to TRBJ2-5, with TRBD2 matching over 7 bases. Germline V gene sequence: CDR1 SGHKS, CDR2 YYEKEE (reference sequence). The trim removed 2 bases at V and 3 bases at J, leaving 7 bases unmatched. The CDR3 is 15 amino acids. CDR3 bases: TGTGCCAGCAGCTTCGATGGACGGGAGGAAGAGACCCAGTACTTC. Amino acid sequence: CASSFDGREEETQYF. The full variable domain, with the rest looked up from reference TRBV5-5 and TRBJ2-5, is DAGVTQSPTHLIKTRGQQVTLRCSPISGHKSVSWYQQVLGQGPQFIFQYYEKEERGRGNFPDRFSARQFPNYSSELNVNALLLGDSALYLCASSFDGREEETQYFGPGTRLLVL.

The rearrangement uses TRBV12-3 or TRBV12-4 and TRBJ1-2, with 7 bases aligning to TRBD1. Trimming cost V 7 bases and J 8 bases; bases outside gene matches: 19. This CDR3 spans 16 amino acids. CDR3: CASIIGQVGPSSGYTF. CDR3 DNA: TGTGCCAGCATCATTGGACAGGTGGGCCCCAGCTCCGGCTACACCTTC.